The present T cell receptor (beta chain) was sequenced within a study of blood T cell repertoires in COVID-19. Study-level information: In each case, the material was cDNA or gDNA derived from T cells, B-cell-depleted T cells, or PBMCs.

Germline V lookup: CDR1 LNHDA, CDR2 SQIVND (reference sequence). V lost 7 bases to trimming and J lost 0 bases; unmatched junction nucleotides: 5. The CDR3 extends over 15 amino acids. Original analysis: Amplification with reference gene primers provided the estimates of nucleated cell counts. TCRdb keeps only in-frame clones here, not all; method: immunoSEQ multiplex PCR. The V and J calls and the clone size are those of that table, but D and trimming were determined from the DNA. The sample records around 30,000 clones, almost 85% being singletons. The genes are TRBV19 and TRBJ2-2; TRBD2 matches 7 bases. This receptor was obtained from a man between 60 and 70 years old with active COVID-19. Sequencing was carried out using peripheral blood. The CDR3: CASIRGRANTGELFF. The CDR3 DNA reads TGTGCCAGTATACGTGGGAGGGCGAACACCGGGGAGCTGTTTTTT.